The rows below give T cell receptor beta chains drawn from one sample of a study of vaccination and CD4 T cells after COVID-19. Each CDR3 protein gets one entry after TCRdb re-called the PCR reads with MiXCR. This repertoire shows roughly 24,000 distinct CDR3 sequences, less than 65% found once; its top ten account for about 4.9%. Antigen specificity for these receptors is unknown. The sample was CD4+ T cells from blood, cultured in vitro. The receptors stem from a human donor who had recovered from COVID-19. The CDR3 runs from the conserved cysteine through the conserved F or W. The order of the fields is V gene, CDR3 protein.

TRBV7-2 CASSHPGGRRYYGYTF
TRBV10-3 CAISRRQDTEAFF
TRBV19 CASSILSQPQHF
TRBV6-5 CASSYSTPTNYGYTF
TRBV12-3/TRBV12-4 CASTKAWGTEAFF
TRBV6-1 CASSPDLIYGYTF
TRBV24-1 CATSDFRGSQETQYF
TRBV20-1 CSARFQPAANYGYTF
TRBV7-7 CASSLGGGAETQYF
TRBV6-2/TRBV6-3 CASSYNRASSYGYTF
TRBV19 CASSMGQPNQPQHF
TRBV6-1 CASSNQRAEYNEQFF
TRBV2 CASSGTGELFF
TRBV7-8 CASSRGTGSSNQPQHF
TRBV7-2 CASSLEWASYEQYF
TRBV7-2 CASSSRTGRRTEAFF
TRBV6-2/TRBV6-3 CASSSWGGPQPQHF
TRBV20-1 CSVTSGRGEETQYF
TRBV7-9 CASSPGTGGQPQHF
TRBV10-3 CAVGQSSYNSPLHF
TRBV20-1 CSAAQGFGAQETQYF
TRBV20-1 CSAIPGNVGYTF
TRBV29-1 CSVGGGKTQYF
TRBV4-3 CASSPSWGNQPQHF
TRBV7-2 CASSRGQGNQPQHF
TRBV20-1 CSARVGMWQPQHF
TRBV10-1 CASSESGGGSPGELFF
TRBV6-2/TRBV6-3 CASSPNILGGSEQFF
TRBV10-3 CAISTGLAGGPNHPFF